Shown below are 26 T cell receptor beta chains from a single sample sequenced in a study of metastatic and nonmetastatic thyroid tumors. MiXCR reprocessed the PCR reads for TCRdb. The profile covers about 12,000 clones, with 30% to 35% appearing a single time and 10% to 15% taken by the ten largest. Prior to thyroid surgery, none of the patients had received any treatment. Sequencing was done on a sample of tumor tissue. Receptors originate from a female donor with papillary thyroid cancer or a benign thyroid nodule (not recorded which). Some clones in this sample may be carry-over from other donors' samples.

This chain links TRBV9 with TRBJ2-7, with D tentatively TRBD1 (6 bases). The CDR3 is 17 amino acids. The V gene lost 0 bases and the J gene lost 2 bases, with 18 bases spanning the gap. Germline V CDR1 and CDR2: SGDLS, YYNGEE. CDR3 DNA: TGTGCCAGCAGCGTAGATCCCGACCGGGACATGGCCTACGAGCAGTACTTC. This codes for CASSVDPDRDMAYEQYF.

This chain links TRBV25-1 with TRBJ1-2, with a tentative D call TRBD1 (6 bases). The V end was cut by 5 bases, the J end by 3 bases, with 22 bases between. The CDR3 runs to 17 residues. Germline V lookup: CDR1 MGHDK, CDR2 SYGVNS. The CDR3 DNA reads as TGTGCCAGCAGTTTATTGGATTCCAGGGGATCGTACTATGGCTACACCTTC. Translation: CASSLLDSRGSYYGYTF.

The chain couples TRBV5-1 to TRBJ2-7, with 7 bases aligning to TRBD2. The CDR3 is 17 amino acids. Trimming took 4 bases from V and 5 from J; bases not matched to a gene: 18. From germline, CDR1 is SGHRS and CDR2 YFSETQ. CDR3 sequence reads: CASSLTALERDPHEQYF. As DNA, the CDR3 is TGCGCCAGCAGCCTGACAGCGCTGGAGCGGGATCCCCACGAGCAGTACTTC. Variable domain in full (rest from reference TRBV5-1 and TRBJ2-7): KAGVTQTPRYLIKTRGQQVTLSCSPISGHRSVSWYQQTPGQGLQFLFEYFSETQRNKGNFPGRFSGRQFSNSRSEMNVSTLELGDSALYLCASSLTALERDPHEQYFGPGTRLTVT.

This clone was observed a few times. This chain connects TRBV28 to TRBJ2-7; D may be TRBD1 (6 bases). V lost 10 bases and J 5 bases, leaving 18 bases between the germline ends. Germline V CDR1 and CDR2: MDHEN, SYDVKM. The length of the CDR3 is 13 residues. The CDR3 coding sequence is TGTGCCATCAGCCAGCCAGGGGAGAACGAGCAGTACTTC. This encodes CAISQPGENEQYF.

V and J are TRBV6-1 and TRBJ1-2; D call uncertain. With 6 bases removed from V and 6 bases from J, the gap between germline ends came to 8 bases. The CDR3 is made up of 11 amino acids. Germline loops: CDR1 MNHNS, CDR2 SASEGT. The CDR3 coding sequence is TGTGCCAGCAGCCAAAAGGATGGCTACACCTTC. It codes for CASSQKDGYTF.

This clone was counted between two and nine times. V gene TRBV28 combines with J gene TRBJ1-2, with TRBD1 matching over 7 bases. The length of the CDR3 is 16 residues. The germline CDR1 and CDR2 sequences are MDHEN and SYDVKM. J was trimmed by 4 bases and V by 4 bases; bases with no gene match: 12. CDR3 in amino acids: CASSSPEAGQPYGYTF. CDR3 sequence (DNA): TGTGCCAGCAGTTCCCCCGAGGCGGGACAGCCCTATGGCTACACCTTC.

The rearrangement uses TRBV27 and TRBJ2-7; 7 bases match TRBD1. V shed 10 bases and J 0 bases; nucleotides not matched to a gene: 9. CDR3 length equals 14 residues. Germline loops: CDR1 MNHEY, CDR2 SMNVEV (reference sequence). CDR3: CAIRWTGSSYEQYF. In DNA form, the CDR3 reads TGTGCCATCAGATGGACAGGCAGCTCCTACGAGCAGTACTTC.

This clone has only a few counts. This chain connects TRBV27 to TRBJ2-3; D may be TRBD2 (5 bases). The V end lost 3 bases, the J end lost 0 bases, and 7 bases lay between the germline ends. This CDR3 region has 14 residues. Germline CDR1 and CDR2: MNHEY and SMNVEV (reference sequence). In DNA, the CDR3 is TGTGCCAGCAGTTTGGGGAGAAGCACAGATACGCAGTATTTT. This encodes CASSLGRSTDTQYF.

The chain combines TRBV9 with TRBJ2-1; D gene unclear. With 4 bases removed from V and 7 bases from J, the gap between germline ends came to 21 bases. CDR1 and CDR2 (germline): SGDLS, YYNGEE. The CDR3 runs to 16 residues. As DNA, the CDR3 is TGTGCCAGCAGCCCCCGGACCCTGGGGATGGTGAATGAGCAGTTCTTC. Encoded protein: CASSPRTLGMVNEQFF.

V and J are TRBV12-3 or TRBV12-4 and TRBJ2-7; TRBD2 matches at 12 bases. This CDR3 comprises 15 residues. J gave up 3 bases and V 5 bases, and 5 bases lay outside the gene matches. CDR3 bases: TGTGCCAGCAGTCCTAGCGGGAGGGCCGGCTACGAGCAGTACTTC. Translated: CASSPSGRAGYEQYF.

In its sample, this clone was seen once. The rearrangement links TRBV3-1 to TRBJ1-2; possibly TRBD1 for D (5 bases). Trimming stripped 4 bases from V and 3 bases from J, with 15 bases between. Germline V gene sequence: CDR1 LGHDT, CDR2 YNNKEL (reference sequence). The CDR3 consists of 15 residues. The CDR3 spells CASSLGGGSDYGYTF. The CDR3 DNA sequence: TGTGCCAGCAGCCTCGGGGGAGGCAGCGACTATGGCTACACCTTC.

This clone is labeled as medium-sized. The gene calls are TRBV6-1 and TRBJ1-1; TRBD1 matches 9 bases. Germline CDR1 MNHNS, CDR2 SASEGT. The CDR3 has 13 amino acids. J lost 9 bases, V lost 7 bases, and 9 bases had no gene match. CDR3 nucleotide sequence: TGTGCCAGCATTAAGACAGGGGGAGGGCAAGCTTTCTTT. Translated, it gives CASIKTGGGQAFF.

This clone has at least ten counts. V gene TRBV19 combines with J gene TRBJ2-7, with D maybe TRBD1 (6 bases). Trimming left V 3 bases short and J 4 bases short, with 16 bases between. The germline CDR1 and CDR2 sequences are LNHDA and SQIVND (reference sequence). This CDR3 has 15 residues. CDR3 nucleotide sequence: TGTGCCAGTAGTATGGCGTGGACAGTGGGTTACGAGCAGTACTTC. This translates into CASSMAWTVGYEQYF.

In this sample, this clone turned up many times. The gene calls are TRBV3-1 and TRBJ1-5; 12 bases agree with TRBD1. The V and J ends lost 5 bases and 6 bases, in that order; junction bases with no gene match: 5. The CDR3 covers 15 residues. In germline, CDR1 is LGHDT, CDR2 YNNKEL (reference sequence). DNA for the CDR3: TGTGCCAGCAGCAGGGACAGGGGGCCGGGTCAGCCCCAGCATTTT. Its translation: CASSRDRGPGQPQHF.

This clone has more than one count but fewer than ten. The chain links TRBV28 to TRBJ2-7, with 10 bases that match TRBD1. CDR3 length: 14 residues. Trimming took 5 bases from V and 5 from J; bases not matched to a gene: 6. Germline assignment: CDR1 MDHEN and CDR2 SYDVKM. CDR3 residues: CASSTGTGAHEQYF. In DNA form, the CDR3 reads TGTGCCAGCAGTACCGGGACAGGGGCCCACGAGCAGTACTTC.

V usage is TRBV28 and J usage is TRBJ1-2; TRBD1 matches at 7 bases. CDR1 is MDHEN and CDR2 is SYDVKM in the germline V gene. After removal of 6 bases from V and 3 bases from J, the junction contained 7 bases not matched to a gene. The CDR3 is 14 residues long. CDR3 sequence reads: CASRLTGSYYGYTF. The CDR3 DNA reads as TGTGCCAGCAGGTTGACAGGGAGTTACTATGGCTACACCTTC.

This clone was picked up many times. The rearrangement links TRBV3-1 to TRBJ2-7; D not resolved. The CDR3 runs to 13 residues. The ends were cut back, 2 bases at V and 0 bases at J, with 5 bases in the middle. From germline, CDR1 is LGHDT and CDR2 YNNKEL (reference sequence). The CDR3 nucleotides are TGTGCCAGCAGCCAAATAAGCTCCTACGAGCAGTACTTC. This encodes CASSQISSYEQYF.

The J gene is TRBJ1-4, the V gene TRBV19; TRBD1 might be the D (5 bases). CDR3 length: 13 residues. Germline V lookup: CDR1 LNHDA, CDR2 SQIVND (reference sequence). The V and J ends lost 3 bases and 5 bases respectively, with 7 bases between them. The CDR3 bases are TGTGCCAGTAGTATGAGACAGAATGAAAAACTGTTTTTT. This codes for CASSMRQNEKLFF.

This clone was observed at least ten times. The rearrangement joins TRBV11-3 to TRBJ2-3; possibly TRBD1 or TRBD2 for D (6 bases each). V shed 5 bases and J shed 0 bases, with 12 bases lying between them. This CDR3 comprises 15 residues. Germline CDR1 is SGHNT and CDR2 is YENEEA. The CDR3 loop is CASSPGGGSTDTQYF. The CDR3 DNA reads TGTGCCAGCAGCCCCGGAGGGGGGAGCACAGATACGCAGTATTTT.

The rearrangement uses TRBV28 and TRBJ1-2, with D perhaps TRBD1 (5 bases). Trimming took off 5 bases at V and 8 bases at J, with 18 bases between the two ends. CDR1 and CDR2 from the germline V gene are MDHEN and SYDVKM. This CDR3 has 14 amino acids. The CDR3 nucleotides are TGTGCCAGCAGTCCACCCCAGGGTGCTCGAGGCTACACCTTC. Its protein is CASSPPQGARGYTF.

V is TRBV7-2 and J is TRBJ2-7; D gene unclear. With 4 bases removed from V and 2 bases from J, the gap between germline ends came to 12 bases. Germline values: CDR1 SGHTA, CDR2 FQGNSA. There are 14 residues in the CDR3. CDR3 in amino acids: CASSSTRPAYEQYF. In DNA form, the CDR3 reads TGTGCCAGCAGCTCCACAAGGCCCGCCTACGAGCAGTACTTC.

This clone appeared a few times. The rearrangement joins TRBV30 to TRBJ1-5; the D gene is possibly TRBD1 (6 bases). Germline loops: CDR1 GTSNPN, CDR2 SVGIG (reference sequence). Trimming stripped 2 bases from V and 5 bases from J, with 13 bases between. This CDR3 has 14 residues. In DNA form, the CDR3 reads TGTGCCTGGAGTATGGGGGAGGGGGATCAGCCCCAGCATTTT. Its translation is CAWSMGEGDQPQHF.

The chain employs TRBV20-1 and TRBJ1-2; D is unresolved. The V gene lost 1 base and the J gene lost 5 bases, with 8 bases spanning the gap. The germline V gene encodes CDR1 DFQATT and CDR2 SNEGSKA (reference sequence). The CDR3 length is 12 residues. CDR3 DNA sequence: TGCAGTGCTAGAGGCACTAGATATGGCTACACCTTC. Its protein product is CSARGTRYGYTF.

This clone was counted at least ten times. The chain uses TRBV20-1 and TRBJ1-4; 7 bases map to TRBD1. This CDR3 contains 13 residues. The ends lost 6 bases at V and 4 bases at J; junction bases unmatched: 5. The V gene's germline CDR1 is DFQATT and CDR2 SNEGSKA (reference sequence). The chain's CDR3 is CSARTGSNEKLFF. DNA of the CDR3: TGCAGTGCAAGGACAGGAAGTAATGAAAAACTGTTTTTT.

The chain carries TRBV4-1 and TRBJ2-2, with D uncertain. The germline gives CDR1 MGHRA, CDR2 YSYEKL. V lost 1 base, J lost 0 bases, and 12 bases lay in between. This CDR3 is 17 amino acids long. CDR3 protein: CASSQALGRTNTGELFF. DNA for the CDR3: TGCGCCAGCAGCCAAGCTTTGGGCCGAACGAACACCGGGGAGCTGTTTTTT.

The chain employs TRBV28 and TRBJ2-7; 10 bases map to TRBD2. CDR1 is MDHEN, CDR2 SYDVKM, per germline. The CDR3 contains 14 residues. V was pared by 7 bases and J by 5 bases, with 8 bases of the junction left unmatched. CDR3 coding DNA: TGTGCCAGCAAGAACCTAGCGGGAGTGGACGAGCAGTACTTC. It specifies CASKNLAGVDEQYF.